Below are 17 T cell receptor beta chains sequenced from a single sample in a study of control samples from healthy donors and cancer patients. Profiled with immunoSEQ multiplex PCR; TCRdb holds only in-frame clones, not every one. In the table there are some 79,000 clones, roughly 87% of which are singletons. Sample: blood. Every receptor here comes from a woman in her forties or fifties in good health.

The CDR3 DNA sequence: TGCGCCAGCAGCCAACTATACGGGGCAGGCAGCCAGATAAACATTCAGTACTTC. It is translated as CASSQLYGAGSQINIQYF. This chain joins TRBV4-1 and TRBJ2-4; either TRBD1 or TRBD2 may supply D (5 bases each). The CDR3 is 18 residues long. Trimming removed 2 bases from V and 6 bases from J, with 23 bases in between. The germline gives CDR1 MGHRA, CDR2 YSYEKL.

The V gene is TRBV9, the J gene TRBJ2-3; D is possibly TRBD2 (5 bases). The V gene lost 0 bases and the J gene lost 4 bases, with 15 bases spanning the gap. This CDR3 spans 16 amino acids. CDR1 SGDLS and CDR2 YYNGEE come from the germline V gene. In DNA form, the CDR3 reads TGTGCCAGCAGCGTAGGTGTGGGAGATCCAGCAGATACGCAGTATTTT. Its protein product is CASSVGVGDPADTQYF.

V gene TRBV28 combines with J gene TRBJ1-2; weak D call: TRBD1 (6 bases). The CDR3 totals 13 residues. Trimming pared 1 base from V and 7 bases from J, leaving 10 bases between. Looked up from germline, CDR1 is MDHEN and CDR2 is SYDVKM. The CDR3 sequence is CASSLLTGTGYTF. The CDR3 DNA is TGTGCCAGCAGTTTATTGACAGGTACTGGCTACACCTTC.

The chain has TRBV5-1 and TRBJ2-7, with TRBD2 matching 8 bases. Trimming at V came to 5 bases and at J to 6 bases, leaving 16 bases not matched to a gene. This CDR3 contains 16 residues. The V gene's germline CDR1 is SGHRS and CDR2 YFSETQ. For the CDR3, the DNA is TGCGCCAGCAGGATCTCTAGCGGGCGATCACTTTCCGAGCAGTACTTC. As protein: CASRISSGRSLSEQYF.

The rearrangement joins TRBV5-6 to TRBJ2-5; the match to TRBD1 covers 8 bases. This CDR3 region has 15 residues. The germline V gene has CDR1 SGHDT and CDR2 YYEEEE. Trimming at V came to 2 bases and at J to 4 bases, leaving 7 bases not matched to a gene. In DNA, the CDR3 is TGTGCCAGCAGCTTCCTACCGACAGGGGCAGAGACCCAGTACTTC. Protein: CASSFLPTGAETQYF.

This chain joins TRBV5-4 and TRBJ1-2, with 8 bases lining up with TRBD1. The trim removed 1 base at V and 4 bases at J, leaving 6 bases unmatched. The CDR3 loop spans 15 amino acids. Per the germline V gene, CDR1 is SGHNT and CDR2 is YYREEE (reference sequence). The CDR3 DNA follows: TGTGCCAGCAGCTTGAGGGCAGGGGGCGGCTATGGCTACACCTTC. Its translation: CASSLRAGGGYGYTF.

The chain uses TRBV12-3 or TRBV12-4 and TRBJ2-7; D not certain. CDR3 length: 11 amino acids. V dropped 8 bases and J dropped 5 bases, with 10 bases sitting between them. The CDR3 DNA sequence: TGTGCCAGCGGGTCTTTTAACGAGCAGTACTTC. This gives the protein CASGSFNEQYF.

Only a few counts were recorded for this clone. This chain connects TRBV5-1 to TRBJ2-1; 13 bases fit TRBD2. V shed 4 bases and J 4 bases; nucleotides not matched to a gene: 2. The CDR3 loop spans 15 amino acids. The germline V gene encodes CDR1 SGHRS and CDR2 YFSETQ. CDR3 protein: CASSPGLAGYNEQFF. The DNA for the CDR3 is TGCGCCAGCAGCCCGGGACTAGCGGGGTACAATGAGCAGTTCTTC.

The chain recombines TRBV4-1 with TRBJ1-5; D is possibly TRBD1 (5 bases). Germline CDR1 and CDR2: MGHRA and YSYEKL. The V end lost 3 bases, the J end lost 2 bases, and 26 bases lay between the germline ends. The CDR3 covers 20 residues. CDR3 loop: CASSQVTGTLLNRGNQPQHF. Written as DNA, the CDR3 is TGCGCCAGCAGCCAGGTCACCGGGACTCTCCTCAACCGGGGCAATCAGCCCCAGCATTTT.

The chain uses TRBV18 and TRBJ2-7, with D tentatively TRBD1 or TRBD2 (6 bases each). The CDR3 sequence is 14 residues long. Germline CDR1 reads KGHSH; CDR2 reads LQKENI. Trimming removed 2 bases from V and 6 bases from J, with 14 bases in between. The CDR3, as DNA: TGTGCCAGCTCACCAGGTGGGGGGCGTGCCGAGCAGTACTTC. Amino acids: CASSPGGGRAEQYF.

The chain's CDR3 is CASGEGGGRQETQYF. The DNA of the CDR3 is TGTGCCAGTGGCGAAGGTGGTGGGCGGCAAGAGACCCAGTACTTC. The gene calls are TRBV2 and TRBJ2-5; D gene uncertain. The germline V gene encodes CDR1 SNHLY and CDR2 FYNNEI. The ends were cut back, 9 bases at V and 2 bases at J, with 19 bases in the middle. The CDR3 is 15 residues long.

This clone was detected only a few times. The rearrangement joins TRBV5-1 to TRBJ2-1, with TRBD1 matching 7 bases. The germline V gene has CDR1 SGHRS and CDR2 YFSETQ. V dropped 4 bases and J dropped 3; count of bases not matched to a gene: 4. CDR3 length: 14 amino acids. The DNA for the CDR3 is TGCGCCAGCAGCACGGCAGGGGGCTACAATGAGCAGTTCTTC. It translates to CASSTAGGYNEQFF.

This sequence joins TRBV5-1 and TRBJ2-2, with D perhaps TRBD1 (5 bases). The CDR3 has 14 amino acids. Germline CDR1 reads SGHRS; CDR2 reads YFSETQ. V lost 1 base and J lost 6, with 10 bases in between. The CDR3 spells CASSLSQGAGELFF. CDR3 nucleotide sequence: TGCGCCAGCAGCTTGAGCCAGGGTGCCGGGGAGCTGTTTTTT. Looking up the rest from reference TRBV5-1 and TRBJ2-2 gives the full variable domain: KAGVTQTPRYLIKTRGQQVTLSCSPISGHRSVSWYQQTPGQGLQFLFEYFSETQRNKGNFPGRFSGRQFSNSRSEMNVSTLELGDSALYLCASSLSQGAGELFFGEGSRLTVL.

The sample holds a few counts of this clone. The chain recombines TRBV6-4 with TRBJ2-7; 12 positions agree with TRBD2. This CDR3 region has 14 residues. The V gene's germline CDR1 is MRHNA and CDR2 SNTAGT. The J segment lost 6 bases and the V segment lost 0 bases, leaving 0 bases of the junction unmatched. CDR3 loop: CASSDSTSGSEQYF. CDR3 DNA sequence: TGTGCCAGCAGTGACTCGACTAGCGGGAGCGAGCAGTACTTC.

The chain is built from TRBV30 and TRBJ2-1; D might be TRBD2 (6 bases). The CDR3 sequence is 14 residues long. Germline values: CDR1 GTSNPN, CDR2 SVGIG (reference sequence). Between the trimmed V and J ends, which lost 5 bases and 6 bases, there was a span of 17 bases. CDR3 residues: CAWESTGVSNEQFF. DNA of the CDR3: TGTGCCTGGGAGTCAACGGGAGTCTCCAATGAGCAGTTCTTC.

V gene TRBV20-1 combines with J gene TRBJ1-2; D is uncertain. CDR3 length equals 10 residues. CDR1 DFQATT and CDR2 SNEGSKA come from the germline V gene (reference sequence). Deletions cut 7 bases from V and 3 bases from J, with 6 bases between. As DNA, the CDR3 is TGCAGTGGTGGCGACTATGGCTACACCTTC. Protein sequence: CSGGDYGYTF.

There are a few counts of this clone. V is TRBV3-1 (or the pseudogene TRBV3-2) and J is TRBJ1-5, with unresolved D. V dropped 4 bases and J dropped 9 bases, with 16 bases sitting between them. There are 14 residues in the CDR3. CDR1 is LGHDT, CDR2 YNNKEL, per germline (reference sequence). CDR3: CASSPRTVVGPQHF. CDR3 nucleotide sequence: TGTGCCAGCAGCCCTCGGACGGTCGTAGGGCCCCAGCATTTT.